This T cell receptor (beta chain) was recorded in a study of T cell repertoires in cytomegalovirus infection. V lost 4 bases and J 4 bases, leaving 11 bases between the germline ends. CDR1 and CDR2 (germline): MNHEY, SMNVEV (reference sequence). The CDR3 sequence is 14 residues long. This clonotype turned up a few times. Its target is unknown. TCRdb used MiXCR to reprocess the reads, holding one entry per CDR3 protein. The sample has a few hundred thousand distinct CDR3 sequences, 40% seen once. The chain couples TRBV27 to TRBJ2-1; no firm D call. The receptor comes from a human donor in good health (CMV status not recorded). Some clones in this sample may be carry-over from other donors' samples. Material: cultured PBMCs, obtained from culture after CMV antigen stimulation. The CDR3 region is CASSSLDEYNEQFF. Written as DNA, the CDR3 is TGTGCCAGCAGTTCGCTGGACGAGTACAATGAGCAGTTCTTC.